This TCR beta chain was sequenced in a study of blood T cell repertoires in COVID-19. Across the whole study: Both acute and convalescent COVID-19 samples were obtained from the United States, Italy and Spain.

In the original workflow: Cell counts per sample came from amplifying reference gene primers. The table came from immunoSEQ multiplex PCR; TCRdb's copy has only in-frame clones and leaves some out. That table gives V, J and clone size, and the DNA gave D and trimming. The sample holds roughly 280,000 clones, roughly nine tenths seen once. Two negative PCRs, clearance, or symptom resolution were required of recovered Cohort 3 donors. CDR1 MNHEY and CDR2 SVGAGI come from the germline V gene. V shed 6 bases, J shed 8 bases, and the junction held 9 bases outside the gene matches. The CDR3 is made up of 14 amino acids.

The source material was PBMCs or T cells enriched from blood (not recorded which). The V call is TRBV6-5, the J call TRBJ2-1; 8 bases are a match to TRBD1. The receptor was derived from a young woman who had recovered from COVID-19. The CDR3 sequence: CASRRTGGRDEQFF. The CDR3 DNA sequence: TGTGCCAGCAGAAGAACAGGGGGTCGGGATGAGCAGTTCTTC.